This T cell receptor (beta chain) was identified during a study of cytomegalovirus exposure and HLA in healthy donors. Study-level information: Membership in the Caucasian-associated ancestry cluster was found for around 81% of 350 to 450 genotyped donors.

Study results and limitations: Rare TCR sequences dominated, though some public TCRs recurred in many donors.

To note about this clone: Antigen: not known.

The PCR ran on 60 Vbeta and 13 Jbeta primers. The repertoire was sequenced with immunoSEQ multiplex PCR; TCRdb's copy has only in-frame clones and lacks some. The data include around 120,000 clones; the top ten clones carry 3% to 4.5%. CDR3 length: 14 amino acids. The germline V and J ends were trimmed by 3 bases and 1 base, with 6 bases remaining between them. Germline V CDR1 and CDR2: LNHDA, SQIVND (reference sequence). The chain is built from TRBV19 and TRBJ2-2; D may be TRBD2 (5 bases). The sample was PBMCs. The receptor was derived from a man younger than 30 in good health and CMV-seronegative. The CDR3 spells CASSIRGNTGELFF. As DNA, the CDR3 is TGTGCCAGTAGTATCCGGGGGAACACCGGGGAGCTGTTTTTT.